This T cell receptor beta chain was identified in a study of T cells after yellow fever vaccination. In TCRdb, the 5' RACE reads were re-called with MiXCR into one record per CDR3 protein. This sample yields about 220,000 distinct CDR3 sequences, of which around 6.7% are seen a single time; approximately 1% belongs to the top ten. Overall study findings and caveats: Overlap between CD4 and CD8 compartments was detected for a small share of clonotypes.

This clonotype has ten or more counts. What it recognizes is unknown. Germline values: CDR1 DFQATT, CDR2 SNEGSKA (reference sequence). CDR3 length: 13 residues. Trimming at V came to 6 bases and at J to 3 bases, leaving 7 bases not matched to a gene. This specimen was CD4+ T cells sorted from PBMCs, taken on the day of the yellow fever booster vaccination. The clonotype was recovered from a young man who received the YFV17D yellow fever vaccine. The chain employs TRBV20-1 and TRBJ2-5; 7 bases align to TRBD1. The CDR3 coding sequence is TGCAGTGCGACCCGGGACAGCGAAGAGACCCAGTACTTC. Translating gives CSATRDSEETQYF.